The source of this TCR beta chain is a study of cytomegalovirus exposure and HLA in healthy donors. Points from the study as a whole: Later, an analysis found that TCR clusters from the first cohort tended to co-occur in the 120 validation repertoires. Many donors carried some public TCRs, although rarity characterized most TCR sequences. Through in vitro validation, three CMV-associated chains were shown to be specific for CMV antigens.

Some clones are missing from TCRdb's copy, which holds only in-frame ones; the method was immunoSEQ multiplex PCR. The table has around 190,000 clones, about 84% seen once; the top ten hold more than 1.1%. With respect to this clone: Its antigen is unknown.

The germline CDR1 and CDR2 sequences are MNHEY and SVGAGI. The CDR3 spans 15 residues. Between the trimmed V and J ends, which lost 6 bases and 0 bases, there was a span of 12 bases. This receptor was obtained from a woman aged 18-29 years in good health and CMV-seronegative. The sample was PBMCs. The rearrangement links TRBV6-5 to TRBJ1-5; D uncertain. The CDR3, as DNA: TGTGCCAGCAGATCCACAGAGTTTAGCAATCAGCCCCAGCATTTT. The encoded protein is CASRSTEFSNQPQHF.